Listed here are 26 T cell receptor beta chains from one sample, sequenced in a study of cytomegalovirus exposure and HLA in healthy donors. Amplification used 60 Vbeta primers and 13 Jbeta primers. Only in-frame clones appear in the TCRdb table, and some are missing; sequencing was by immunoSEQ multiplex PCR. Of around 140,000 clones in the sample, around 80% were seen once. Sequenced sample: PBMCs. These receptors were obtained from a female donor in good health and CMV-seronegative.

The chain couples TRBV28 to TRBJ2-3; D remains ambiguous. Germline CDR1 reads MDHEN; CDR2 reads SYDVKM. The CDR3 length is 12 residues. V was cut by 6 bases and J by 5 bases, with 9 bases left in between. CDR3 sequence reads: CASREVLDTQYF. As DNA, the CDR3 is TGTGCCAGCAGAGAGGTCCTAGATACGCAGTATTTT.

The DNA for the CDR3 is TGTGCCAGCAGCTTAGATGCGAACCGGGGAGGCTACACCTTC. Its translation is CASSLDANRGGYTF. The chain uses TRBV11-2 and TRBJ1-2; D ambiguous. Germline V gene data show CDR1 as SGHAT and CDR2 as FQNNGV. Trimming cost V 0 bases and J 8 bases, with 13 bases left between them. The CDR3 length is 14 residues.

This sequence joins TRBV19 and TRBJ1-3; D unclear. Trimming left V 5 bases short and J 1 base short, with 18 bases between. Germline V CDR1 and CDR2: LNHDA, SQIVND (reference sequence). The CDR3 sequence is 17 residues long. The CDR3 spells CASSAHQQVRSGNTIYF. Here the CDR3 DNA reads TGTGCCAGTAGTGCCCACCAACAAGTCCGATCTGGAAACACCATATATTTT.

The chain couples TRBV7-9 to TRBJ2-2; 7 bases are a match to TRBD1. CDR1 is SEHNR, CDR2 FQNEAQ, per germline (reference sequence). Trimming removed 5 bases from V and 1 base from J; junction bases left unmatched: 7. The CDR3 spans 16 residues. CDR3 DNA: TGTGCCAGCAGCCCAATGGACAGGAGGAACACCGGGGAGCTGTTTTTT. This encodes CASSPMDRRNTGELFF. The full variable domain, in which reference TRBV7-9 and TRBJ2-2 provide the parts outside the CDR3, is DTGVSQNPRHKITKRGQNVTFRCDPISEHNRLYWYRQTLGQGPEFLTYFQNEAQLEKSRLLSDRFSAERPKGSFSTLEIQRTEQGDSAMYLCASSPMDRRNTGELFFGEGSRLTVL.

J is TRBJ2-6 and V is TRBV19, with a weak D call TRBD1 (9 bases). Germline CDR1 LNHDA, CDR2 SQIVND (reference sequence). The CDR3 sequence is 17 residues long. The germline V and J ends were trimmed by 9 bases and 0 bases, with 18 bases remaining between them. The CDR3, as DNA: TGTGCCAGCGGGAGGGGGACAGGGCGCTCTGGGGCCAACGTCCTGACTTTC. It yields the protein CASGRGTGRSGANVLTF.

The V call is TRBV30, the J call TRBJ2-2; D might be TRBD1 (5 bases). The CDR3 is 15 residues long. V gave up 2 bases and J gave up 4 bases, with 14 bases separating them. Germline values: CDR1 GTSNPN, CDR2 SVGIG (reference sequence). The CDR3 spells CAWSLGRGRTGELFF. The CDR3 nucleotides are TGTGCCTGGAGTTTAGGAAGGGGTCGCACCGGGGAGCTGTTTTTT.

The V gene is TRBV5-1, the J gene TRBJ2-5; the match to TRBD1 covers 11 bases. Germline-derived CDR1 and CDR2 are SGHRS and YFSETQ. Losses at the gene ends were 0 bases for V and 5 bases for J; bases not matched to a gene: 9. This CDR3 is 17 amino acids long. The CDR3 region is CASSLALGQGALETQYF. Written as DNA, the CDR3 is TGCGCCAGCAGCTTGGCGCTCGGACAGGGGGCATTGGAGACCCAGTACTTC.

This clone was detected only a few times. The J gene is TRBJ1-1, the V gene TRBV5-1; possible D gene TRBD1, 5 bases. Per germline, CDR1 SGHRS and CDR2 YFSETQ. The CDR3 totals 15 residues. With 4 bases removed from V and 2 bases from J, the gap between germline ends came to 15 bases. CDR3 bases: TGCGCCAGCAGCATCGACCTCCAGGGTAACACTGAAGCTTTCTTT. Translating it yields CASSIDLQGNTEAFF.

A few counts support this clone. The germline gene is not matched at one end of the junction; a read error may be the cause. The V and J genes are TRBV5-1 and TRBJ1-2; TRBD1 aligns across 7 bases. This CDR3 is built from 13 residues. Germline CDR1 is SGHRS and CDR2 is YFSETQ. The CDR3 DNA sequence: TGCGCCAGCAGGTGGGACAGTATCCCTGGCTACCCCTTC. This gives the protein CASRWDSIPGYPF.

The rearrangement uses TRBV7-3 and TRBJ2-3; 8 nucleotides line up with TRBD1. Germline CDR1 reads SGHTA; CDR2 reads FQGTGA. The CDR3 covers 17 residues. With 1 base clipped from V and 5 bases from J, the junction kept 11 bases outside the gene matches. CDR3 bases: TGTGCCAGCAGCTTAATGAATCGAGGGACAGGAGGAGATACGCAGTATTTT. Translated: CASSLMNRGTGGDTQYF.

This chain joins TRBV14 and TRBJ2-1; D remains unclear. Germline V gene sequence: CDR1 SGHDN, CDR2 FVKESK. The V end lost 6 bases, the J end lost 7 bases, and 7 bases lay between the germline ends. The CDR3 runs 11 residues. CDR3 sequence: CASSSFNEQFF. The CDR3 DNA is TGTGCCAGCAGTTCCTTTAATGAGCAGTTCTTC.

Written as DNA, the CDR3 is TGTGCCAGCAGGACACAGGGACCTGGAAACACCATATATTTT. It translates to CASRTQGPGNTIYF. The rearrangement links TRBV7-2 to TRBJ1-3, with D possibly TRBD1 on 6 matching bases. Trimming removed 6 bases from V and 2 bases from J, with 11 bases in between. The CDR3 is made up of 14 amino acids. The germline V gene has CDR1 SGHTA and CDR2 FQGNSA.

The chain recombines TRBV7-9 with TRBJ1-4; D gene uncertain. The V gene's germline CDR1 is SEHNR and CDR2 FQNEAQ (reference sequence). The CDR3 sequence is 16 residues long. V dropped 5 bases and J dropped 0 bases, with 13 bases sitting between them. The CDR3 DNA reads TGTGCCAGCAGCGAGGGAAACTTTGCAACTAATGAAAAACTGTTTTTT. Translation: CASSEGNFATNEKLFF.

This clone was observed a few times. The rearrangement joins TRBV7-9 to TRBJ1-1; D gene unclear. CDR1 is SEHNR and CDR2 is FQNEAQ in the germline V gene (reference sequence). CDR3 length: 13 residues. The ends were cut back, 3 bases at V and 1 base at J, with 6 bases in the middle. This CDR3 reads CASSFAGNTEAFF. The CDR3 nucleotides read TGTGCCAGCAGCTTTGCAGGGAACACTGAAGCTTTCTTT. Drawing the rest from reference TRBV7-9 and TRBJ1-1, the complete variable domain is DTGVSQNPRHKITKRGQNVTFRCDPISEHNRLYWYRQTLGQGPEFLTYFQNEAQLEKSRLLSDRFSAERPKGSFSTLEIQRTEQGDSAMYLCASSFAGNTEAFFGQGTRLTVV.

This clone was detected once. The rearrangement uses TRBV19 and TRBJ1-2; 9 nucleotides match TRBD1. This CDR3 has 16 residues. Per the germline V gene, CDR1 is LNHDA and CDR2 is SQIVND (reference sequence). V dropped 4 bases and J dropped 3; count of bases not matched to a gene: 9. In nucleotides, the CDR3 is TGTGCCAGTAGTACGTACCGGGACAGGGTAGACTATGGCTACACCTTC. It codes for CASSTYRDRVDYGYTF.

The CDR3 reads CAWSELQGNQPQHF. The CDR3 coding sequence is TGTGCCTGGAGTGAGTTACAGGGCAATCAGCCCCAGCATTTT. V gene TRBV30 combines with J gene TRBJ1-5, with D tentatively TRBD1 (5 bases). CDR1 is GTSNPN, CDR2 SVGIG, per germline (reference sequence). V gave up 1 base and J gave up 2 bases, with 9 bases separating them. This CDR3 contains 14 residues.

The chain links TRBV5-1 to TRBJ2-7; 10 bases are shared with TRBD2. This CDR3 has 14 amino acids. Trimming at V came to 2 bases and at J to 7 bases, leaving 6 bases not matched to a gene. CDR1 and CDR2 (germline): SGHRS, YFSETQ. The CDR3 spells CASSLSGRAGEQYF. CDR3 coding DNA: TGCGCCAGCAGCTTAAGCGGGAGGGCCGGGGAGCAGTACTTC. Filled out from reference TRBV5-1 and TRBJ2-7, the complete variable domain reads KAGVTQTPRYLIKTRGQQVTLSCSPISGHRSVSWYQQTPGQGLQFLFEYFSETQRNKGNFPGRFSGRQFSNSRSEMNVSTLELGDSALYLCASSLSGRAGEQYFGPGTRLTVT.

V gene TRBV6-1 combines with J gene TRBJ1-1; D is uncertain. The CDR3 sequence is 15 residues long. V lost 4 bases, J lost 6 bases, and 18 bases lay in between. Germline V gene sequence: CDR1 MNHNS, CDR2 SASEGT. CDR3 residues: CASSVEGAGMAEAFF. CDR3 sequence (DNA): TGTGCCAGCAGTGTAGAAGGAGCCGGGATGGCTGAAGCTTTCTTT.

CDR3 region: CASSLGLAGSSYNEQFF. In DNA form, the CDR3 reads TGTGCCAGCAGCTTAGGGTTAGCGGGAAGCTCCTACAATGAGCAGTTCTTC. The chain joins TRBV7-9 to TRBJ2-1; 8 bases align to TRBD2. The CDR3 extends over 17 amino acids. V shed 1 base and J 0 bases; nucleotides not matched to a gene: 5. The V gene's germline CDR1 is SEHNR and CDR2 FQNEAQ (reference sequence).

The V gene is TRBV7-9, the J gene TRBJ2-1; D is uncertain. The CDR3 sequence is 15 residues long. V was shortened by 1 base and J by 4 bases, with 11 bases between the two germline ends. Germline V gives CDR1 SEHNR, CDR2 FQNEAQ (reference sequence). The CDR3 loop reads CASSLDGRLYNEQFF. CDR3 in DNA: TGTGCCAGCAGCTTAGATGGGCGCCTATACAATGAGCAGTTCTTC.

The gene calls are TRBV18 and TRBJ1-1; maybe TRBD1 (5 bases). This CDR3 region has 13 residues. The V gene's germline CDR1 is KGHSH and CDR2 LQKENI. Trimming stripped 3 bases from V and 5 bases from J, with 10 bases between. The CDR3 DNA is TGTGCCAGCTCACCGCTCCAGGGAACTGAAGCTTTCTTT. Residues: CASSPLQGTEAFF.

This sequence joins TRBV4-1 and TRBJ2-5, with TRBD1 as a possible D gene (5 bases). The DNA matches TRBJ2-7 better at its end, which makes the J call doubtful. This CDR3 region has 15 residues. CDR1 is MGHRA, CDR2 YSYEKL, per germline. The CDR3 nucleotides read TGCGCCAGCAGCCAAGCAGGGCTCCGGTCCTACGAGCAGTACTTC. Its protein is CASSQAGLRSYEQYF.

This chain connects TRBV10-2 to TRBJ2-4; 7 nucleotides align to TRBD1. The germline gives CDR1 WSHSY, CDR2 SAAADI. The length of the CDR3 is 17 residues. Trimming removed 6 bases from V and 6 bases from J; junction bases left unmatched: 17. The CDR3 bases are TGCGCCAGCAGGGAAATTAGACAGGGTGTTAATGGAAACATTCAGTACTTC. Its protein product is CASREIRQGVNGNIQYF.

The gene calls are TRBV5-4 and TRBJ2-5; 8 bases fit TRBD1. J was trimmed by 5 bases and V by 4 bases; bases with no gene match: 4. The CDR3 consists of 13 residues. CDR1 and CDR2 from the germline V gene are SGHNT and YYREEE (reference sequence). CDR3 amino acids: CASSVQGDETQYF. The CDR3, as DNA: TGTGCCAGCAGCGTACAGGGGGATGAGACCCAGTACTTC.

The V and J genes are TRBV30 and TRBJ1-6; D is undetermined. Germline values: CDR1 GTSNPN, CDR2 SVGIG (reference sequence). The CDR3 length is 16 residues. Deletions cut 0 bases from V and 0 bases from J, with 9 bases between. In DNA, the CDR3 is TGTGCCTGGAGTGTAGGTGGGAGCTCCTATAATTCACCCCTCCACTTT. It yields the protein CAWSVGGSSYNSPLHF.

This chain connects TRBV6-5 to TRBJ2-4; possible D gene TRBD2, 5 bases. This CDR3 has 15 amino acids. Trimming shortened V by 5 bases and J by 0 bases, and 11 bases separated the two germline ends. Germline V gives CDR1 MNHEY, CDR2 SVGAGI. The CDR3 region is CASSRVGVAKNIQYF. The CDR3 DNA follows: TGTGCCAGCAGTCGGGTCGGGGTAGCCAAAAACATTCAGTACTTC.